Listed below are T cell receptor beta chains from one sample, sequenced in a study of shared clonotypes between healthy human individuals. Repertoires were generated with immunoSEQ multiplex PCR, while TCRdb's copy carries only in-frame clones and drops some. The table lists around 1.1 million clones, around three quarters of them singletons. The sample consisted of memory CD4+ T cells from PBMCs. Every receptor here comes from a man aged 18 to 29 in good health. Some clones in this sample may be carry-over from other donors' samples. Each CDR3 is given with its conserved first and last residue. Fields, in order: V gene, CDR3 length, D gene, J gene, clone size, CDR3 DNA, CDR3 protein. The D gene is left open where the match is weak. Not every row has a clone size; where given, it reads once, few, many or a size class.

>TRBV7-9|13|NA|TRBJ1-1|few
TGTGCCAGCAGCTTAATTGGGGACGGTGAAGCTTTCTTT
CASSLIGDGEAFF
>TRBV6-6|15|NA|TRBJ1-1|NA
TGTGCCAGCAGTTACTCAAGTGGGAGGGCCACTGAAGCTTTCTTT
CASSYSSGRATEAFF
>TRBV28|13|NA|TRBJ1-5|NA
TGTGCCAGCAGTTTAAACAGGGTCCAGCCCCAGCATTTT
CASSLNRVQPQHF
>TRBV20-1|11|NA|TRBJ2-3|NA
TGCAGTGCGCTAAACACAGATACGCAGTATTTT
CSALNTDTQYF
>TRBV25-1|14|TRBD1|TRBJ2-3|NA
TGTGCCAGCTTGGGACAGCTTAGCACAGATACGCAGTATTTT
CASLGQLSTDTQYF
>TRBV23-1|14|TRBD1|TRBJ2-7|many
TGCGCCAGCAGACAGGGGACCAACTCCTACGAGCAGTACTTC
CASRQGTNSYEQYF
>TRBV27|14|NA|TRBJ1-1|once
TGTGCCAGCAGGCCAGGGGTCATGAACACTGAAGCTTTCTTT
CASRPGVMNTEAFF
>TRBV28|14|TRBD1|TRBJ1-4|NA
TGTGCCAGCAGTTTAGAGGGGGCCCATGAAAAACTGTTTTTT
CASSLEGAHEKLFF
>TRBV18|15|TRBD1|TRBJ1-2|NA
TGTGCCAGCTCACCGACAGGGAACCGAAACTATGGCTACACCTTC
CASSPTGNRNYGYTF
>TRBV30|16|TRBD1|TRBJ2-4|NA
TGTGCCTGGAGTCGACAGGGGACCTTAGCCAAAAACATTCAGTACTTC
CAWSRQGTLAKNIQYF
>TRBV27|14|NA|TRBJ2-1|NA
TGTGCCAGCAGGGAAGGGACATACTACAATGAGCAGTTCTTC
CASREGTYYNEQFF
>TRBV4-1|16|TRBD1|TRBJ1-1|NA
TGCGCCAGCAGCCAGGTCCGGACAGGTAGAAACACTGAAGCTTTCTTT
CASSQVRTGRNTEAFF
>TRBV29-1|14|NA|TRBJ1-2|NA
TGCAGCGCCGCTGGGAGGGGGATCGACTATGGCTACACCTTC
CSAAGRGIDYGYTF
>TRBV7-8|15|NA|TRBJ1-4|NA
TGTGCCAGCAGCGGGGCGTTGCCTAGGGGTGAAAAACTGTTTTTT
CASSGALPRGEKLFF
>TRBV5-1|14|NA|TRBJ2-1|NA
TGCGCCAGCAGCTTGGACGCTACTAACAATGAGCAGTTCTTC
CASSLDATNNEQFF
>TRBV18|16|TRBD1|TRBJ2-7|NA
TGTGCCAGCTCATTACATTCCCCGGGACAGGGGGCCCATTATGTCTTC
CASSLHSPGQGAHYVF
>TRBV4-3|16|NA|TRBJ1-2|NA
TGCGCCAGCAGCCAAGGGTCAGGGGTCACTAACTATGGCTACACCTTC
CASSQGSGVTNYGYTF
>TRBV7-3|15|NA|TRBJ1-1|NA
TGTGCCAGCAGCTCTCAAGGGCAGGGCCACACTGAAGCTTTCTTT
CASSSQGQGHTEAFF
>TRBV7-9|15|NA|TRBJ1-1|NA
TGTGCCAGCAGCGTGGGTTATGGCCTGAACACTGAAGCTTTCTTT
CASSVGYGLNTEAFF
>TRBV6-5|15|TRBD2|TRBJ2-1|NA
TGTGCCAGCAGTGCCGGGACTAGCGGGAAGGGGGAGCAGTTCTTC
CASSAGTSGKGEQFF
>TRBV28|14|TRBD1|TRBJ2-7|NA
TGTGCCAGCAGTTTAACGGGACAGGGGGGCGAGCAGTACTTC
CASSLTGQGGEQYF
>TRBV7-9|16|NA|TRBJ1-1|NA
TGTGCCAGCAGCATAAAGAGGACCACACTTAGGGCTGAAGCTTTCTTT
CASSIKRTTLRAEAFF
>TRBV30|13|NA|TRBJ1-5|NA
TGTGCCTGGAGTGCTGATGGTTATCAGCCCCAGCATTTT
CAWSADGYQPQHF
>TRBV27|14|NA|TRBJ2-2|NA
TGTGCCAGCCGGGACTTAGCGAACACCGGGGAGCTGTTTTTT
CASRDLANTGELFF